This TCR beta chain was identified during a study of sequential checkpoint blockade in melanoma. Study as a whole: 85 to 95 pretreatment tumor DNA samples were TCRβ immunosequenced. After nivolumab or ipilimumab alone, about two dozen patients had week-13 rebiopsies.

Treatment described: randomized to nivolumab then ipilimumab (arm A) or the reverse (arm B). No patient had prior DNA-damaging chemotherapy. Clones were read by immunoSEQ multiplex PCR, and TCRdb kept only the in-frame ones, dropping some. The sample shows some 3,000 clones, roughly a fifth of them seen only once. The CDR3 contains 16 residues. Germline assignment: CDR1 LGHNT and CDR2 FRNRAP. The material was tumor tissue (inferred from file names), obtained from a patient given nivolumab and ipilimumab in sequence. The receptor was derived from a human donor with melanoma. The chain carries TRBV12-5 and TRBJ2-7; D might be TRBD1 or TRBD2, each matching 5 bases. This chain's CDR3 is CASSTGAAIASYEQYF. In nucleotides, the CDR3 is TGTGCCAGCTCCACCGGGGCAGCCATTGCCTCCTACGAGCAGTACTTC.